The 27 T cell receptor beta chains below all came from one sample that was sequenced in a study of blood T cell repertoires in COVID-19. Data came from immunoSEQ multiplex PCR; TCRdb stores just in-frame clones and leaves some out. The profile shows some 110,000 clones, 80% to 85% of them singletons. The sequenced material came from peripheral blood. The receptor set was obtained from an elderly man with acute or convalescent COVID-19.

The V and J genes are TRBV30 and TRBJ1-3; D uncertain. V was shortened by 1 base and J by 5 bases, with 12 bases between the two germline ends. Germline CDR1 reads GTSNPN; CDR2 reads SVGIG (reference sequence). The CDR3 is made up of 14 amino acids. CDR3 loop: CAWSAGGVRNTIYF. The DNA for the CDR3 is TGTGCCTGGAGTGCGGGAGGAGTGCGAAACACCATATATTTT.

The genes are TRBV5-1 and TRBJ2-2, with TRBD1 identical over 10 bases. This CDR3 comprises 20 residues. Trimming at V came to 4 bases and at J to 4 bases, leaving 19 bases not matched to a gene. CDR1 SGHRS and CDR2 YFSETQ come from the germline V gene. CDR3 region: CASSPYRQGALTGVTGELFF. CDR3 coding DNA: TGCGCCAGCAGCCCCTACAGACAGGGGGCGTTAACGGGGGTCACCGGGGAGCTGTTTTTT.

The chain has TRBV18 and TRBJ2-5; 10 nucleotides match TRBD2. Germline V gene sequence: CDR1 KGHSH, CDR2 LQKENI. The CDR3 covers 16 residues. The ends lost 0 bases at V and 6 bases at J; junction bases unmatched: 7. The DNA of the CDR3 is TGTGCCAGCTCACCACCCGGGAGTAGCGGGAGGCAGACCCAGTACTTC. Its protein product is CASSPPGSSGRQTQYF.

The rearrangement uses TRBV28 and TRBJ1-4; 8 bases match TRBD1. The V and J ends lost 6 bases and 8 bases, in that order; junction bases with no gene match: 5. The CDR3 contains 13 residues. Germline CDR1 is MDHEN and CDR2 is SYDVKM. This CDR3 reads CASSRGPDEKLFF. The CDR3 DNA is TGTGCCAGCAGCAGGGGGCCGGACGAAAAACTGTTTTTT. The complete variable domain, with remaining parts taken from reference TRBV28 and TRBJ1-4, reads DVKVTQSSRYLVKRTGEKVFLECVQDMDHENMFWYRQDPGLGLRLIYFSYDVKMKEKGDIPEGYSVSREKKERFSLILESASTNQTSMYLCASSRGPDEKLFFGSGTQLSVL.

This clone was seen at least ten times. The chain employs TRBV19 and TRBJ1-5; weak D call: TRBD1 (6 bases). Trimming pared 6 bases from V and 4 bases from J, leaving 19 bases between. The CDR3 covers 16 residues. The germline V gene has CDR1 LNHDA and CDR2 SQIVND (reference sequence). The CDR3 protein is CASSGGGGFRNQPQHF. In DNA, the CDR3 is TGTGCCAGTAGCGGGGGGGGCGGATTCAGGAATCAGCCCCAGCATTTT.

The gene calls are TRBV6-5 and TRBJ1-2; 9 nucleotides align to TRBD1. Germline V gene lookup returns CDR1 MNHEY and CDR2 SVGAGI. CDR3 length equals 16 residues. Trimming took 2 bases from V and 4 from J; bases not matched to a gene: 8. CDR3 protein: CASSYAPGQGFYGYTF. CDR3 bases: TGTGCCAGCAGTTACGCGCCGGGACAGGGATTCTATGGCTACACCTTC.

The chain employs TRBV7-9 and TRBJ2-1, with D perhaps matching TRBD2 (6 bases). V was cut by 0 bases and J by 4 bases, with 13 bases left in between. The CDR3 covers 16 residues. Germline V gives CDR1 SEHNR, CDR2 FQNEAQ (reference sequence). CDR3 region: CASSLAQGRGYNEQFF. The CDR3 DNA sequence: TGTGCCAGCAGCTTAGCGCAAGGGCGGGGATACAATGAGCAGTTCTTC.

J is TRBJ2-2 and V is TRBV11-2; D gene uncertain. Trimming removed 1 base from V and 4 bases from J, with 4 bases in between. CDR1 SGHAT and CDR2 FQNNGV come from the germline V gene. CDR3 length equals 13 residues. The CDR3: CASSLAPTGELFF. In nucleotides, the CDR3 is TGTGCCAGCAGCTTAGCTCCCACCGGGGAGCTGTTTTTT.

The CDR3 sequence: CASSLEGNTIYF. Written as DNA, the CDR3 is TGTGCCAGCAGCCTCGAGGGAAACACCATATATTTT. The J gene is TRBJ1-3, the V gene TRBV14; D is unclear. Germline V gene lookup returns CDR1 SGHDN and CDR2 FVKESK. The CDR3 runs 12 residues. V lost 4 bases and J lost 4, with 5 bases in between.

The chain uses TRBV27 and TRBJ1-1, with D possibly TRBD1 on 6 matching bases. The CDR3 consists of 13 residues. Germline V gene sequence: CDR1 MNHEY, CDR2 SMNVEV (reference sequence). V was pared by 6 bases and J by 5 bases, with 13 bases between. CDR3 region: CASRIYTGTEAFF. The CDR3 DNA reads as TGTGCCAGCAGGATTTACACAGGGACTGAAGCTTTCTTT.

The chain carries TRBV7-8 and TRBJ1-6; tentative D call: TRBD1 (5 bases). Germline CDR1 SGHVS, CDR2 FQNEAQ. CDR3 length: 14 residues. Trimming cost V 2 bases and J 7 bases, with 9 bases left between them. The CDR3 DNA sequence: TGTGCCAGCAGCTTATTAGGGGTAAATTCACCCCTCCACTTT. It yields the protein CASSLLGVNSPLHF.

CDR3 region: CASSLAIENGDSRNYEQYF. The CDR3 DNA is TGCGCCAGCAGCTTGGCCATCGAAAATGGGGACAGTCGGAACTACGAGCAGTACTTC. The chain combines TRBV5-1 with TRBJ2-7; 7 nucleotides line up with TRBD1. V shed 0 bases, J shed 3 bases, and the junction held 18 bases outside the gene matches. The CDR3 totals 19 residues. Germline V gives CDR1 SGHRS, CDR2 YFSETQ.

The chain employs TRBV28 and TRBJ2-4; 7 bases fit TRBD2. Germline assignment: CDR1 MDHEN and CDR2 SYDVKM. Trimming took 2 bases from V and 0 from J; bases not matched to a gene: 7. This CDR3 is built from 17 residues. CDR3 loop: CASSLGGGRGAKNIQYF. DNA for the CDR3: TGTGCCAGCAGTTTAGGGGGGGGTAGGGGAGCCAAAAACATTCAGTACTTC.

A single count supports this clone. The chain joins TRBV4-3 to TRBJ2-3; 7 bases line up with TRBD1. V lost 1 base and J lost 9; bases outside the gene matches: 4. Germline V gives CDR1 LGHNA, CDR2 YSLEER. This CDR3 contains 13 residues. The CDR3 DNA reads as TGCGCCAGCAGCCAAGGGGGCAGGGGGACGCAGTATTTT. This encodes CASSQGGRGTQYF.

The chain is built from TRBV6-2 or TRBV6-3 and TRBJ2-3; D is ambiguous. Germline V gives CDR1 MNHEY, CDR2 SVGEGT. The CDR3 has 15 residues. V was clipped by 6 bases and J by 0 bases, with 13 bases between them. CDR3 nucleotide sequence: TGTGCCAGCAGCCGGTCAGAGACTAGCACAGATACGCAGTATTTT. It encodes CASSRSETSTDTQYF.

This chain links TRBV9 with TRBJ2-1; 10 bases are a match to TRBD1. Trimming cost V 6 bases and J 8 bases; bases outside gene matches: 8. CDR1 is SGDLS, CDR2 YYNGEE, per germline. The length of the CDR3 is 14 residues. The CDR3: CASNRQGAPYEQFF. The DNA of the CDR3 is TGTGCCAGCAATCGACAGGGGGCGCCCTATGAGCAGTTCTTC.

J is TRBJ2-1 and V is TRBV18, with 9 nucleotides matching TRBD2. CDR1 is KGHSH and CDR2 is LQKENI in the germline V gene. V shed 2 bases, J shed 6 bases, and the junction held 8 bases outside the gene matches. The CDR3 covers 16 residues. The CDR3 here is CASSPNAAGGINEQFF. For the CDR3, the DNA is TGTGCCAGCTCACCAAACGCAGCGGGAGGTATCAATGAGCAGTTCTTC. Together with reference TRBV18 and TRBJ2-1, the CDR3 gives the full variable domain: NAGVMQNPRHLVRRRGQEARLRCSPMKGHSHVYWYRQLPEEGLKFMVYLQKENIIDESGMPKERFSAEFPKEGPSILRIQQVVRGDSAAYFCASSPNAAGGINEQFFGPGTRLTVL.

The CDR3 nucleotides read TGTGCCAGCAGCTTTTCGAGCTATGGCTACACCTTC. This gives the protein CASSFSSYGYTF. V is TRBV7-2 and J is TRBJ1-2; D not resolved. The CDR3 runs 12 residues. Germline V CDR1 and CDR2: SGHTA, FQGNSA. Deletions cut 3 bases from V and 4 bases from J, with 6 bases between.

As for this clone: In the same sample, other DNA sequences code for this CDR3. This chain connects TRBV28 to TRBJ2-1; D perhaps matches TRBD1 (5 bases). This CDR3 contains 10 residues. The germline gives CDR1 MDHEN, CDR2 SYDVKM. With 6 bases removed from V and 10 bases from J, the gap between germline ends came to 7 bases. The CDR3 sequence is CASRGREQFF. DNA for the CDR3: TGTGCCAGCAGGGGGCGGGAGCAGTTCTTC.

In this sample, this clone turned up a few times. The chain is built from TRBV28 and TRBJ1-6; no definite D call. The CDR3 spans 16 residues. The germline gives CDR1 MDHEN, CDR2 SYDVKM. Trimming pared 1 base from V and 5 bases from J, leaving 12 bases between. The CDR3, as DNA: TGTGCCAGCAGTTTATTCCGGGGATCCAATAATTCACCCCTCCACTTT. Its protein is CASSLFRGSNNSPLHF.

The V call is TRBV5-1, the J call TRBJ1-2, with TRBD1 as a possible D gene (5 bases). Germline CDR1 reads SGHRS; CDR2 reads YFSETQ. The CDR3 loop spans 13 amino acids. Trimming pared 4 bases from V and 8 bases from J, leaving 15 bases between. The CDR3 region is CASSPTVGGGYTF. CDR3 coding DNA: TGCGCCAGCAGCCCGACTGTTGGGGGGGGCTACACCTTC.

The chain employs TRBV4-1 and TRBJ2-1; maybe TRBD1 (6 bases). The germline V gene encodes CDR1 MGHRA and CDR2 YSYEKL. CDR3 length equals 14 residues. The ends were cut back, 0 bases at V and 9 bases at J, with 12 bases in the middle. The CDR3 nucleotides are TGCGCCAGCAGCCAAGAAGGCCGAGGGGGTGAGCAGTTCTTC. Its translation is CASSQEGRGGEQFF.

This sequence joins TRBV19 and TRBJ2-3; maybe TRBD2 (6 bases). Looked up from germline, CDR1 is LNHDA and CDR2 is SQIVND (reference sequence). Between the trimmed V and J ends, which lost 3 bases and 4 bases, there was a span of 14 bases. The CDR3 covers 15 residues. The CDR3, as DNA: TGTGCCAGTAGTATCGGAGGGGTAGCATCAGATACGCAGTATTTT. This encodes CASSIGGVASDTQYF. Looking up the rest from reference TRBV19 and TRBJ2-3 gives the full variable domain: DGGITQSPKYLFRKEGQNVTLSCEQNLNHDAMYWYRQDPGQGLRLIYYSQIVNDFQKGDIAEGYSVSREKKESFPLTVTSAQKNPTAFYLCASSIGGVASDTQYFGPGTRLTVL.

The sample holds a few counts of this clone. This sequence joins TRBV2 and TRBJ1-4; D is possibly TRBD1 (5 bases). The CDR3 spans 15 residues. Germline V gene sequence: CDR1 SNHLY, CDR2 FYNNEI. Deletions cut 2 bases from V and 13 bases from J, with 20 bases between. Here the CDR3 DNA reads TGTGCCAGCAGTGAAAATGAACAGGCTTTGGGCGGACTGTTTTTT. It codes for CASSENEQALGGLFF.

This clone occurred many times. V is TRBV7-9 and J is TRBJ1-1; D call uncertain. The ends were cut back, 0 bases at V and 0 bases at J, with 2 bases in the middle. This CDR3 has 13 residues. The germline CDR1 and CDR2 sequences are SEHNR and FQNEAQ (reference sequence). This chain's CDR3 is CASSLAMNTEAFF. The CDR3 DNA follows: TGTGCCAGCAGCTTAGCCATGAACACTGAAGCTTTCTTT.

This rearrangement joins TRBV3-1 (or the pseudogene TRBV3-2) to TRBJ2-1; 9 bases line up with TRBD1. With 4 bases clipped from V and 6 bases from J, the junction kept 13 bases outside the gene matches. Germline-derived CDR1 and CDR2 are LGHDT and YNNKEL (reference sequence). CDR3 length equals 17 residues. The CDR3 is CASSPIRGTGRFNEQFF. Here the CDR3 DNA reads TGTGCCAGCAGCCCAATACGCGGGACAGGGCGATTCAATGAGCAGTTCTTC.

V usage is TRBV11-3 and J usage is TRBJ1-1; D possibly corresponds to TRBD1 (5 bases). CDR3 length equals 13 residues. Trimming shortened V by 8 bases and J by 4 bases, and 14 bases separated the two germline ends. From germline, CDR1 is SGHNT and CDR2 YENEEA. This CDR3 reads CASQGRGGTEAFF. The CDR3 DNA sequence: TGTGCCAGCCAAGGAAGGGGAGGCACTGAAGCTTTCTTT.